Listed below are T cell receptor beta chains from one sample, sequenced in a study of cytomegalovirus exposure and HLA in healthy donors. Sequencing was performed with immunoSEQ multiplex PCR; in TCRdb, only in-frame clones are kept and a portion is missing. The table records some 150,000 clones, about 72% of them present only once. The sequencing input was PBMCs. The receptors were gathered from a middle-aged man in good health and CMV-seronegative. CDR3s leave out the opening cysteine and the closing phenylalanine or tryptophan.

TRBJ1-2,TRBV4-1,ASSQFSGTNYGYT
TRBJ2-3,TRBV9,ASSVSGGAADTQY
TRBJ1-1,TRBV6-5,ASSLTGGFEAF
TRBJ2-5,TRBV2,ASSDVSVETQY
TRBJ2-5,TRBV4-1,ASSHTDRGRETQY
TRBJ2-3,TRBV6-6,ASSYSLAGVTQY
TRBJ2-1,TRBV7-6,ASSSGLFIYNEQF
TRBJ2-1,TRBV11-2,ASSLEAGNNEQF
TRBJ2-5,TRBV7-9,AADRGSETQY
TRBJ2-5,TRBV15,ATSLGVGGGETQY
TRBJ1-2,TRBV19,ASSIVAGLLDGYT
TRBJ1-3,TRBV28,ASSLFAGASGNTIY
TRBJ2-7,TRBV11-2,ASSKTGTGGYEQY
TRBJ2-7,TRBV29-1,SVEDRWGEGSYEQY
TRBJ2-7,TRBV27,ASSHGDTSYEQY
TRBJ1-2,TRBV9,ASRLAPMGPYGYT
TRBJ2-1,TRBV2,ASSESPSSYNEQF
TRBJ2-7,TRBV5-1,ASAPRQGLVYEQY